This T cell receptor (beta chain) stems from a study of siplizumab effects on memory and regulatory T cells. Broader study findings: A major contribution to the alloresponse seemed to be made by naive T cells, which seemed more diverse than memory cells. The average Treg-derived proportion among mappable alloreactive CD4+ clones was 55% to 75% with siplizumab versus 25% to 30% in controls.

J was trimmed by 4 bases and V by 6 bases; bases with no gene match: 16. This CDR3 contains 17 residues. Per germline, CDR1 MNHEY and CDR2 SMNVEV (reference sequence). Sequencing used immunoSEQ multiplex PCR; TCRdb keeps in-frame clones, though not all of them. The table shows tens of thousands of clones, with roughly 96% occurring only once. A remark on this clone: Its target is not known.

The material sequenced was naive CD8+ T cells sorted from blood. The source is a human donor in good health. The chain employs TRBV27 and TRBJ2-7; 9 bases line up with TRBD1. In DNA form, the CDR3 reads TGTGCCAGCAGAGAAGGCCGGACAGGGGAGGCTGGTTACGAGCAGTACTTC. Translating gives CASREGRTGEAGYEQYF.